The 29 T cell receptor beta chains listed next were all sequenced from one sample in a study of graft-versus-host responses after intestinal transplantation. Repertoires were generated with immunoSEQ multiplex PCR, while TCRdb's copy carries only in-frame clones and drops some. This table holds about 97,000 clones, around nine tenths found once. This specimen consisted of PBMCs, obtained around 450 days after intestinal transplant. The receptors originated from a human patient who received an intestinal transplant, so some T cells may come from the graft donor.

The gene calls are TRBV6-1 and TRBJ2-7; tentatively, D is TRBD1 (6 bases). Germline CDR1 is MNHNS and CDR2 is SASEGT. With 6 bases removed from V and 2 bases from J, the gap between germline ends came to 14 bases. The CDR3 has 14 amino acids. CDR3 bases: TGTGCCAGCAGCCCGACCTGGGGGCCCTACGAGCAGTACTTC. Its protein product is CASSPTWGPYEQYF.

J is TRBJ1-5 and V is TRBV2; perhaps TRBD1 as D (5 bases). Trimming took 7 bases from V and 4 from J, leaving 14 bases between them. This CDR3 is 14 amino acids long. Germline V lookup: CDR1 SNHLY, CDR2 FYNNEI. The CDR3 spells CASTPTEGNQPQHF. The CDR3 DNA reads as TGTGCCAGCACCCCGACTGAGGGGAATCAGCCCCAGCATTTT.

This chain links TRBV7-8 with TRBJ2-6, with D possibly TRBD1 on 5 matching bases. The V gene's germline CDR1 is SGHVS and CDR2 FQNEAQ. CDR3 length: 16 amino acids. Trimming pared 6 bases from V and 2 bases from J, leaving 14 bases between. Here the CDR3 reads CASRPPVGPGANVLTF. The CDR3 bases are TGTGCCAGCAGACCCCCCGTGGGGCCTGGGGCCAACGTCCTGACTTTC.

This chain links TRBV27 with TRBJ2-4; the match to TRBD2 covers 9 bases. The CDR3 has 15 amino acids. Germline assignment: CDR1 MNHEY and CDR2 SMNVEV (reference sequence). V was pared by 5 bases and J by 6 bases, with 8 bases of the junction left unmatched. The DNA for the CDR3 is TGTGCCAGCAGTACCAAGCGGGGGGTGGGAAACATTCAGTACTTC. This encodes CASSTKRGVGNIQYF.

The chain links TRBV18 to TRBJ1-5; 9 bases fit TRBD1. Germline trimming cut 0 bases from V and 7 bases from J; bases unmatched to any gene: 4. The germline CDR1 and CDR2 sequences are KGHSH and LQKENI. This CDR3 has 15 residues. The CDR3 nucleotides are TGTGCCAGCTCACCACCGGGACAGGGCGGCCAGCCCCAGCATTTT. Amino acids: CASSPPGQGGQPQHF.

CDR3 residues: CASSVAGLAPHGELFF. CDR3 DNA: TGTGCCAGCAGCGTAGCTGGCCTAGCCCCCCACGGGGAGCTGTTTTTT. V is TRBV9 and J is TRBJ2-2, with D maybe TRBD2 (5 bases). With 0 bases removed from V and 7 bases from J, the gap between germline ends came to 16 bases. Germline V gene sequence: CDR1 SGDLS, CDR2 YYNGEE. The CDR3 loop spans 16 amino acids. Filled out from reference TRBV9 and TRBJ2-2, the complete variable domain reads DSGVTQTPKHLITATGQRVTLRCSPRSGDLSVYWYQQSLDQGLQFLIQYYNGEERAKGNILERFSAQQFPDLHSELNLSSLELGDSALYFCASSVAGLAPHGELFFGEGSRLTVL.

The chain joins TRBV6-6 to TRBJ2-1; TRBD1 is a possible D gene (6 bases). The germline V gene has CDR1 MNHNY and CDR2 SVGAGI (reference sequence). Trimming took off 5 bases at V and 4 bases at J, with 9 bases between the two ends. The CDR3 covers 13 residues. The CDR3 is CASSSGTYNEQFF. The DNA of the CDR3 is TGTGCCAGCAGTAGTGGGACATACAATGAGCAGTTCTTC.

The CDR3 reads CASSLLGGAGGEQFF. For the CDR3, the DNA is TGTGCCAGCAGCCTACTGGGGGGTGCAGGAGGTGAGCAGTTCTTC. V and J are TRBV11-2 and TRBJ2-1, with D possibly matching TRBD2 (6 bases). This CDR3 has 15 amino acids. With 5 bases removed from V and 9 bases from J, the gap between germline ends came to 20 bases. Per germline, CDR1 SGHAT and CDR2 FQNNGV.

V and J are TRBV11-2 and TRBJ2-7, with D possibly TRBD1 on 6 matching bases. V lost 3 bases, J lost 3 bases, and 12 bases lay in between. The CDR3 has 14 residues. CDR1 is SGHAT, CDR2 FQNNGV, per germline. The CDR3 region is CASSFGTPNYEQYF. Here the CDR3 DNA reads TGTGCCAGCAGCTTCGGGACACCCAACTACGAGCAGTACTTC.

This chain uses TRBV28 with TRBJ2-7, with a weak D call TRBD1 (6 bases). Trimming took off 0 bases at V and 2 bases at J, with 11 bases between the two ends. The CDR3 length is 15 residues. Per germline, CDR1 MDHEN and CDR2 SYDVKM. This CDR3 reads CASSLWTGPPYEQYF. Written as DNA, the CDR3 is TGTGCCAGCAGTTTATGGACAGGCCCACCCTACGAGCAGTACTTC.

CDR3 sequence: CASRSQGDEQYF. The CDR3 DNA is TGTGCCAGCAGGTCCCAGGGGGACGAGCAGTACTTC. This sequence joins TRBV7-3 and TRBJ2-7; 7 nucleotides match TRBD1. V trimming: 6 bases; J trimming: 5 bases; junction bases outside the gene matches: 4. Per germline, CDR1 SGHTA and CDR2 FQGTGA. The CDR3 spans 12 residues.

The J gene is TRBJ2-7, the V gene TRBV7-9; D tentatively reads TRBD1 or TRBD2 (5 bases each). The V gene's germline CDR1 is SEHNR and CDR2 FQNEAQ (reference sequence). The germline V and J ends were trimmed by 5 bases and 6 bases, with 11 bases remaining between them. This CDR3 has 12 residues. The DNA of the CDR3 is TGTGCCAGCAGCGACGGGACGGGCGAGCAGTACTTC. It yields the protein CASSDGTGEQYF.

The chain combines TRBV6-5 with TRBJ1-1, with 8 bases that match TRBD1. The CDR3 spans 14 residues. Germline V lookup: CDR1 MNHEY, CDR2 SVGAGI. The ends lost 6 bases at V and 1 base at J; junction bases unmatched: 4. CDR3 protein: CASSRQGKNTEAFF. CDR3 DNA sequence: TGTGCCAGCAGCCGACAGGGGAAGAACACTGAAGCTTTCTTT.

V and J are TRBV10-3 and TRBJ2-1; unclear D gene. Germline values: CDR1 ENHRY, CDR2 SYGVKD. The CDR3 has 15 amino acids. Deletions cut 6 bases from V and 2 bases from J, with 14 bases between. CDR3 nucleotides: TGTGCCATCAGGGCCAGCCAGAACACCTACAATGAGCAGTTCTTC. As protein: CAIRASQNTYNEQFF.

This clone was seen more than once but under ten times. The J gene is TRBJ1-2, the V gene TRBV10-3, with TRBD1 matching 9 bases. This CDR3 contains 14 residues. Losses at the gene ends were 5 bases for V and 7 bases for J; bases not matched to a gene: 8. CDR1 is ENHRY and CDR2 is SYGVKD in the germline V gene. The CDR3 sequence is CAISQRTGVRGYTF. The CDR3 bases are TGTGCCATCAGTCAACGGACAGGGGTACGTGGCTACACCTTC.

J is TRBJ2-3 and V is TRBV29-1; D perhaps matches TRBD1 (6 bases). This CDR3 contains 10 residues. Germline values: CDR1 SQVTM, CDR2 ANQGSEA. In nucleotides, the CDR3 is TGCAGAACAACAGGGCCTACGCAGTATTTT. This encodes CRTTGPTQYF.

This chain joins TRBV7-9 and TRBJ2-5; D remains unclear. The last part of the DNA fits TRBJ2-7 better; the J call may be wrong. The length of the CDR3 is 12 residues. Germline V lookup: CDR1 SEHNR, CDR2 FQNEAQ (reference sequence). Written as DNA, the CDR3 is TGTGCCAGCAGCTTCCTCAATGGCGAGCAGTACTTC. Translating gives CASSFLNGEQYF.

The chain carries TRBV6-5 and TRBJ1-5; a weak D match, TRBD1 (6 bases). This CDR3 is 15 amino acids long. Germline V gene lookup returns CDR1 MNHEY and CDR2 SVGAGI. Trimming pared 6 bases from V and 4 bases from J, leaving 16 bases between. Here the CDR3 DNA reads TGTGCCAGCAGACGCGGACAGCAGGGGAATCAGCCCCAGCATTTT. It encodes CASRRGQQGNQPQHF.

In DNA form, the CDR3 reads TGTGCCAGCAGCCCGGACCTAAATCAGCCCCAGCATTTT. This codes for CASSPDLNQPQHF. This chain uses TRBV7-6 with TRBJ1-5; D is undetermined. The V end lost 5 bases, the J end lost 4 bases, and 9 bases lay between the germline ends. This CDR3 is 13 amino acids long. The germline V gene encodes CDR1 SGHVS and CDR2 FNYEAQ.

The J gene is TRBJ1-2, the V gene TRBV14, with TRBD1 matching 9 bases. The germline V gene encodes CDR1 SGHDN and CDR2 FVKESK. V trimming: 5 bases; J trimming: 5 bases; junction bases outside the gene matches: 12. This CDR3 region has 16 residues. The CDR3 is CASSAPGTGNEYGYTF. CDR3 sequence (DNA): TGTGCCAGCAGCGCCCCCGGGACAGGGAATGAATATGGCTACACCTTC.

The gene calls are TRBV25-1 and TRBJ2-5, with 7 bases fitting TRBD1. Germline loops: CDR1 MGHDK, CDR2 SYGVNS. V dropped 4 bases and J dropped 3; count of bases not matched to a gene: 8. The CDR3 totals 15 residues. CDR3 sequence reads: CASSGPGTVKETQYF. As DNA, the CDR3 is TGTGCCAGCAGTGGGCCCGGGACAGTAAAAGAGACCCAGTACTTC.

The genes are TRBV6-5 and TRBJ1-5; D uncertain. This CDR3 has 13 amino acids. V was pared by 3 bases and J by 2 bases, with 5 bases between. Per germline, CDR1 MNHEY and CDR2 SVGAGI. CDR3 nucleotide sequence: TGTGCCAGCAGTTATATGGGCAATCAGCCCCAGCATTTT. This sequence encodes CASSYMGNQPQHF.

The count of this clone is one. The chain joins TRBV7-3 to TRBJ2-3; a weak D match, TRBD2 (7 bases). The CDR3 sequence is 16 residues long. Trimming shortened V by 5 bases and J by 2 bases, and 17 bases separated the two germline ends. Germline assignment: CDR1 SGHTA and CDR2 FQGTGA. CDR3 nucleotide sequence: TGTGCCAGCAGCCAGACGCCGGGGGGCAACACAGATACGCAGTATTTT. Translating gives CASSQTPGGNTDTQYF.

The chain employs TRBV27 and TRBJ2-7; D may be TRBD1 (5 bases). Trimming took 6 bases from V and 4 from J, leaving 13 bases between them. Germline loops: CDR1 MNHEY, CDR2 SMNVEV (reference sequence). The CDR3 is 13 amino acids. The CDR3 sequence: CASRASRDYEQYF. Here the CDR3 DNA reads TGTGCCAGCAGGGCCTCCAGGGATTACGAGCAGTACTTC.

The chain employs TRBV11-2 and TRBJ2-5, with a possible D match to TRBD2 (6 bases). The germline gives CDR1 SGHAT, CDR2 FQNNGV. This CDR3 region has 16 residues. Between the trimmed V and J ends, which lost 1 base and 4 bases, there was a span of 16 bases. The CDR3 spells CASSLAVVGGGETQYF. For the CDR3, the DNA is TGTGCCAGCAGCTTAGCGGTAGTGGGAGGAGGAGAGACCCAGTACTTC.

The chain employs TRBV7-2 and TRBJ2-5; tentative D call: TRBD1 (6 bases). Trimming took 4 bases from V and 4 from J, leaving 13 bases between them. The CDR3 extends over 14 amino acids. Germline V gene lookup returns CDR1 SGHTA and CDR2 FQGNSA. In DNA form, the CDR3 reads TGTGCCAGCAGCTCAACAGGGATGGCAGAGACCCAGTACTTC. Translated, it gives CASSSTGMAETQYF.

The chain links TRBV9 to TRBJ1-4; D possibly corresponds to TRBD1 (5 bases). Trimming cost V 0 bases and J 3 bases, with 12 bases left between them. Per the germline V gene, CDR1 is SGDLS and CDR2 is YYNGEE. CDR3 length equals 16 residues. The CDR3 sequence: CASSVVGTAANEKLFF. CDR3 nucleotide sequence: TGTGCCAGCAGCGTAGTGGGGACGGCAGCTAATGAAAAACTGTTTTTT.

The chain combines TRBV10-3 with TRBJ2-7; 11 bases line up with TRBD1. Unmatched junction bases numbered 4, after V lost 5 bases and J lost 1 base. This CDR3 region has 15 residues. Germline V lookup: CDR1 ENHRY, CDR2 SYGVKD. The CDR3 coding sequence is TGTGCCATCAGTCCGGGACAGGGGGTTTCCTACGAGCAGTACTTC. It encodes CAISPGQGVSYEQYF.

In regard to this clone: Germline and junction disagree at one end, which may indicate a read error. The chain joins TRBV18 to TRBJ2-7, with TRBD1 identical over 7 bases. Germline V lookup: CDR1 KGHSH, CDR2 LQKENI. There are 13 residues in the CDR3. CDR3 sequence (DNA): TGTGCCAGCTCGCGGACAGGAACCCACCCCCCTCACTTC. Translation: CASSRTGTHPPHF.